Listed here are 6 T cell receptor beta chains from one sample, sequenced in a study of blood T cell repertoires in COVID-19. Here immunoSEQ multiplex PCR was the method, and the copy in TCRdb shows in-frame clones only, minus some. The table records fewer than 450,000 clones, 88% of them present only once. The sequencing sample was made of PBMCs or T cells enriched from blood (not recorded which). Receptors were obtained from a woman aged 40 to 50 with acute COVID-19.

The gene calls are TRBV19 and TRBJ1-5; a weak D match, TRBD1 (6 bases). CDR1 and CDR2 from the germline V gene are LNHDA and SQIVND (reference sequence). V lost 5 bases, J lost 2 bases, and 13 bases lay in between. The CDR3 sequence is 15 residues long. DNA for the CDR3: TGTGCCAGTAGTCAGGGGTTCGCGGGCAATCAGCCCCAGCATTTT. Amino acids: CASSQGFAGNQPQHF.

V usage is TRBV19 and J usage is TRBJ1-1; no clear D. V lost 3 bases to trimming and J lost 0 bases, with 17 bases between them. The CDR3 spans 17 residues. CDR1 and CDR2 from the germline V gene are LNHDA and SQIVND (reference sequence). The CDR3: CASSIGGLASVNTEAFF. Written as DNA, the CDR3 is TGTGCCAGTAGTATTGGAGGGTTGGCGTCGGTGAACACTGAAGCTTTCTTT.

The CDR3 DNA reads TGCGCCAGCAGCCAGGGCCTTGGCGGGGAAGGGGAAAAACTGTTTTTT. It encodes CASSQGLGGEGEKLFF. The V call is TRBV4-1, the J call TRBJ1-4; D is uncertain. Germline CDR1 and CDR2: MGHRA and YSYEKL. The CDR3 is 16 residues long. Trimming took off 3 bases at V and 8 bases at J, with 19 bases between the two ends.

This chain links TRBV21-1 with TRBJ1-1; TRBD1 is the table's D call, not checked against the DNA. TRBV21-1 is flagged as a pseudogene. The CDR3 contains 17 residues. Here the CDR3 DNA reads TGTGCCAGCAGCAAAGCGCTGACGGGACACCCGAACACTGAAGCTTTCTTT. It is translated as CASSKALTGHPNTEAFF.

CDR3 DNA sequence: TGTGCCAGCAGCTCCCTAGCGGGGGGGCCAGAGACCCAGTACTTC. Its translation is CASSSLAGGPETQYF. The V call is TRBV5-4, the J call TRBJ2-5; 12 positions agree with TRBD2. V shed 3 bases, J shed 4 bases, and the junction held 4 bases outside the gene matches. Germline V gene data show CDR1 as SGHNT and CDR2 as YYREEE (reference sequence). The CDR3 length is 15 residues.

This chain connects TRBV3-1 (or the pseudogene TRBV3-2) to TRBJ2-3; D ambiguous. This CDR3 contains 15 residues. CDR1 and CDR2 from the germline V gene are LGHDT and YNNKEL (reference sequence). V dropped 1 base and J dropped 2 bases, with 10 bases sitting between them. The CDR3 here is CASSQGRVATDTQYF. CDR3 nucleotide sequence: TGTGCCAGCAGCCAAGGTCGAGTCGCCACAGATACGCAGTATTTT.